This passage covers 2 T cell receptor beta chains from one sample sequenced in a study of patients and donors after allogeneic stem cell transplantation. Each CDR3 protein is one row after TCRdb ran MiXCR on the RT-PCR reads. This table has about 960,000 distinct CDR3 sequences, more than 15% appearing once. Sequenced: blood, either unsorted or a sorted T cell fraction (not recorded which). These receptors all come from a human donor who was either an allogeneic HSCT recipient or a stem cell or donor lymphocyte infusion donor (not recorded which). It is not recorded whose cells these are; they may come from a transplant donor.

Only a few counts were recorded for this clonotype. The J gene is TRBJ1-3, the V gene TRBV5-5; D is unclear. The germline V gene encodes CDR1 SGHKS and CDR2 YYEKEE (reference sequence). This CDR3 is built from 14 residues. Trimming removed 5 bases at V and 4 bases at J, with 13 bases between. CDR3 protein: CASRGPGEGNTIYF. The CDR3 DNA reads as TGTGCCAGCAGAGGCCCAGGAGAGGGAAACACCATATATTTT.

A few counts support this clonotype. The CDR3 DNA reads as TGCAGTGCTAGATATGGTCTTGGCTATGGCTACACCTTC. Protein: CSARYGLGYGYTF. The rearrangement joins TRBV20-1 to TRBJ1-2; no firm D call. The ends were cut back, 2 bases at V and 4 bases at J, with 11 bases in the middle. The CDR3 totals 13 residues. Germline V gene sequence: CDR1 DFQATT, CDR2 SNEGSKA (reference sequence).